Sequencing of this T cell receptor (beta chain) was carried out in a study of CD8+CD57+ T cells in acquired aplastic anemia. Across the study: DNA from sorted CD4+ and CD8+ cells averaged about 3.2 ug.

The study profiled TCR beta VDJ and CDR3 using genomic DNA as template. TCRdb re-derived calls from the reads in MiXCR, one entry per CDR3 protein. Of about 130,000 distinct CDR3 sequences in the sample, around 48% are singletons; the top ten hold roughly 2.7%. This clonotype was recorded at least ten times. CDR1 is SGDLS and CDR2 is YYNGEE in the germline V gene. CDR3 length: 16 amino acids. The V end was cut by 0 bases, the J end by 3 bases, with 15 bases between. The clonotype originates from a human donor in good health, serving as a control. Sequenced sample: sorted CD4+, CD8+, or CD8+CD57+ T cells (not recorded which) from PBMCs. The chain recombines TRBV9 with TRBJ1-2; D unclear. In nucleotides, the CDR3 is TGTGCCAGCAGCGTAGGGTTAGGCCCCGGCGACTATGGCTACACCTTC. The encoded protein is CASSVGLGPGDYGYTF. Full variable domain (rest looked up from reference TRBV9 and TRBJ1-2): DSGVTQTPKHLITATGQRVTLRCSPRSGDLSVYWYQQSLDQGLQFLIQYYNGEERAKGNILERFSAQQFPDLHSELNLSSLELGDSALYFCASSVGLGPGDYGYTFGSGTRLTVV.